Shown below are 2 T cell receptor beta chains from a single sample sequenced in a study of T cell repertoires in cytomegalovirus infection. In TCRdb, the reads were re-called with MiXCR into one record per CDR3 protein. The sample holds under 600,000 distinct CDR3 sequences, approximately 15% seen once. The sequencing input was CD8+ T cells from PBMCs. Receptors originate from a human donor in good health (CMV status not recorded). Some clones in this sample may be carry-over from other donors' samples.

There are many counts of this clonotype. The rearrangement uses TRBV7-6 and TRBJ2-5, with 7 bases matching TRBD2. Germline lookup yields CDR1 SGHVS and CDR2 FNYEAQ. The CDR3 spans 16 residues. Trimming took 5 bases from V and 0 from J; bases not matched to a gene: 9. CDR3: CASSLLSGTYQETQYF. CDR3 nucleotide sequence: TGTGCCAGCAGCCTATTGAGCGGGACGTACCAAGAGACCCAGTACTTC.

This clonotype was counted many times. The rearrangement joins TRBV27 to TRBJ2-1; D is ambiguous. The CDR3 sequence is 13 residues long. Trimming removed 2 bases from V and 4 bases from J, with 6 bases in between. The germline V gene encodes CDR1 MNHEY and CDR2 SMNVEV (reference sequence). DNA for the CDR3: TGTGCCAGCAGTTTAAACACATACAATGAGCAGTTCTTC. Protein product: CASSLNTYNEQFF.